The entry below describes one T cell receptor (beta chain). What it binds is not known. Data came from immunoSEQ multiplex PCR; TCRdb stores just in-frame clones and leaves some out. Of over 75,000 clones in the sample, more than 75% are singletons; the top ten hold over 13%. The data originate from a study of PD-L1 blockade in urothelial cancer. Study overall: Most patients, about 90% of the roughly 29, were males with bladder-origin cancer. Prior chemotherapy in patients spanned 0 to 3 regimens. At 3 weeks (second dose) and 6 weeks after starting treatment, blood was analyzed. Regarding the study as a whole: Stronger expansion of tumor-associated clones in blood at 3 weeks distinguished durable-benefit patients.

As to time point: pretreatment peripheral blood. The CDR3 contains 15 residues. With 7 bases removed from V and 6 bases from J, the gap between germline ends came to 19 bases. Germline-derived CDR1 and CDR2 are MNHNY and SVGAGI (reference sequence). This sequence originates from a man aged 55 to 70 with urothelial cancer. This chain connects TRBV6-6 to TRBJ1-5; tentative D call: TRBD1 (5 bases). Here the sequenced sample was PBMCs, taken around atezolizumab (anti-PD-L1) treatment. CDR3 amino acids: CASNPQSFGGQPQHF. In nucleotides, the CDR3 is TGTGCCAGCAACCCACAGAGTTTCGGGGGTCAGCCCCAGCATTTT.